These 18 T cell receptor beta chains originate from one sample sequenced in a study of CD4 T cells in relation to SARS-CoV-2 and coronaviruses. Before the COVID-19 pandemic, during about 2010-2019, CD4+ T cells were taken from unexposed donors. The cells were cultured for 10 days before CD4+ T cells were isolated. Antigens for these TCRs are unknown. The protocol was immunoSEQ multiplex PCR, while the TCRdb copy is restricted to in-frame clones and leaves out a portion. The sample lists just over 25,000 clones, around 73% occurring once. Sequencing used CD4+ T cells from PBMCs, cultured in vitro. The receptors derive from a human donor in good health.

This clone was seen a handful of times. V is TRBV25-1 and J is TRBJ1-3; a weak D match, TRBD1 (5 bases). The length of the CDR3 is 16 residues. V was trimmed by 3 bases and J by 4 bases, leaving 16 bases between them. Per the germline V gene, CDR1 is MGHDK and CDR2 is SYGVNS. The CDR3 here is CASSEGDWVSGNTIYF. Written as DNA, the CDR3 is TGTGCCAGCAGTGAGGGGGATTGGGTTTCAGGAAACACCATATATTTT.

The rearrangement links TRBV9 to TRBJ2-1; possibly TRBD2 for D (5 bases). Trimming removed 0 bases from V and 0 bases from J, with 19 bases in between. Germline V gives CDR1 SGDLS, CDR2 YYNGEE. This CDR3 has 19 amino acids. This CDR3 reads CASSVAAGPPISSYNEQFF. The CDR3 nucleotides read TGTGCCAGCAGCGTAGCGGCGGGTCCCCCAATTAGCTCCTACAATGAGCAGTTCTTC.

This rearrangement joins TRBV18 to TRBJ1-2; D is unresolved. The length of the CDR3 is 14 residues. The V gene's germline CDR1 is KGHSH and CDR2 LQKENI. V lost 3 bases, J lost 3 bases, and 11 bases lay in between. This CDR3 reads CASSPPVPDYGYTF. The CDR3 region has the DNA TGTGCCAGCTCACCCCCAGTACCAGACTATGGCTACACCTTC.

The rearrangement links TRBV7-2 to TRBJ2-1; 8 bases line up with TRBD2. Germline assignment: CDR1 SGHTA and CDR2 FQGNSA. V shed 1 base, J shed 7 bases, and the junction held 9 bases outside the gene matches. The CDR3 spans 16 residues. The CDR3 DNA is TGTGCCAGCAGCTTAGAAGCGGGGGTTATAGGAAATGAGCAGTTCTTC. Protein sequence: CASSLEAGVIGNEQFF.

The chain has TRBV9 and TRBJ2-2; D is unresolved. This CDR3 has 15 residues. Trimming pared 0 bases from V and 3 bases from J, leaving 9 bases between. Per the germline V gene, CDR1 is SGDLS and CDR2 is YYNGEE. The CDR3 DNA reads TGTGCCAGCAGCGTAGCTCCCTTTCACACCGGGGAGCTGTTTTTT. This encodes CASSVAPFHTGELFF.

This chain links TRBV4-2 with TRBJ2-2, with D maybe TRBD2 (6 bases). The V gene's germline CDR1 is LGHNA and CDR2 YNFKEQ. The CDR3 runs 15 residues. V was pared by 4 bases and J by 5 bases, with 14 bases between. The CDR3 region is CASSPRGSETGELFF. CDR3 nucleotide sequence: TGTGCCAGCAGCCCGCGGGGCAGCGAGACCGGGGAGCTGTTTTTT.

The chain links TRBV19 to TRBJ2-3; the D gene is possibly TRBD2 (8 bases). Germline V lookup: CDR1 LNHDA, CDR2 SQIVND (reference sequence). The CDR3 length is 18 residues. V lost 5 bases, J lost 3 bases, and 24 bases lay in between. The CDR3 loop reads CASSPDGGGGRRTDTQYF. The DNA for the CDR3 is TGTGCCAGTAGTCCCGACGGAGGGGGCGGGAGGCGGACAGATACGCAGTATTTT. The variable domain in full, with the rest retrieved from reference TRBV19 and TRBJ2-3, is DGGITQSPKYLFRKEGQNVTLSCEQNLNHDAMYWYRQDPGQGLRLIYYSQIVNDFQKGDIAEGYSVSREKKESFPLTVTSAQKNPTAFYLCASSPDGGGGRRTDTQYFGPGTRLTVL.

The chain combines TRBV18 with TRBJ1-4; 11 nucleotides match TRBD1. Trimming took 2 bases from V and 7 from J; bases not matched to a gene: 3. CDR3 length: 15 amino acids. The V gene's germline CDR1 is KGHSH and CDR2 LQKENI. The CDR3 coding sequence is TGTGCCAGCTCACCAACCGGGACAGGGGGTGAAAAACTGTTTTTT. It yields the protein CASSPTGTGGEKLFF.

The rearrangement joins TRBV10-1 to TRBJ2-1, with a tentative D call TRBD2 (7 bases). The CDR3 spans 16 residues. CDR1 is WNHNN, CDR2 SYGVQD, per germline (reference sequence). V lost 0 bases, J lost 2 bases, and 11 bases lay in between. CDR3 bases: TGCGCCAGCAGTGAGTCTGGGGGGGGCCCCTACAATGAGCAGTTCTTC. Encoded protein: CASSESGGGPYNEQFF.

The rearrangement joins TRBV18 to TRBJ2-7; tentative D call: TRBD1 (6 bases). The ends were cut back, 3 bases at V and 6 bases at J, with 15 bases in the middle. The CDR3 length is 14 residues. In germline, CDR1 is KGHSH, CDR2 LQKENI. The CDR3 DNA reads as TGTGCCAGCTCACCTTCCAAGGGGGTGGGCGAGCAGTACTTC. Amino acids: CASSPSKGVGEQYF.

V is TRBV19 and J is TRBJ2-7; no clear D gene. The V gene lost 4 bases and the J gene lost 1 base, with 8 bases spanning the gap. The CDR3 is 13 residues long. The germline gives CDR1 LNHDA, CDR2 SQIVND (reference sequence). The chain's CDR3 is CASSSGDSYEQYF. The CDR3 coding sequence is TGTGCCAGTAGTAGCGGTGATTCCTACGAGCAGTACTTC.

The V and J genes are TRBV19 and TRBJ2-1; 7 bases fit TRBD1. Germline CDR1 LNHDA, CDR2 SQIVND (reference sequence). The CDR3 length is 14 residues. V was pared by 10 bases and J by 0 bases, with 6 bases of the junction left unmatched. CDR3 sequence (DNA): TGTGCCACCCAGGACAGGAGCTCCTACAATGAGCAGTTCTTC. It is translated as CATQDRSSYNEQFF.

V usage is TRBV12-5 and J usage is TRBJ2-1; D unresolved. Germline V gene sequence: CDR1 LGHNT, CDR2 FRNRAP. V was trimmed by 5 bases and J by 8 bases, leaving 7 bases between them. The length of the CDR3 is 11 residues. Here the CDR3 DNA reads TGTGCTAGTGGTCTGGACGATGAGCAGTTCTTC. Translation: CASGLDDEQFF.

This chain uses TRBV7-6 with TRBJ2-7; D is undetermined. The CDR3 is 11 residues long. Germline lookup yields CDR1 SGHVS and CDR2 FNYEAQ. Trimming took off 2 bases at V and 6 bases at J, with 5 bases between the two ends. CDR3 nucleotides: TGTGCCAGCAGCTTAAAGCGCGAGCAGTACTTC. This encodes CASSLKREQYF.

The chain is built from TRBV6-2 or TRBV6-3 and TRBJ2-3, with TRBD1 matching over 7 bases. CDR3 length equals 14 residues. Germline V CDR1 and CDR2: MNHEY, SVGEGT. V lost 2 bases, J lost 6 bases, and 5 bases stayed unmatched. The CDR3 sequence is CASSYPLGGDTQYF. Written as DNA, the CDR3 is TGTGCCAGCAGTTACCCCTTAGGGGGCGATACGCAGTATTTT.

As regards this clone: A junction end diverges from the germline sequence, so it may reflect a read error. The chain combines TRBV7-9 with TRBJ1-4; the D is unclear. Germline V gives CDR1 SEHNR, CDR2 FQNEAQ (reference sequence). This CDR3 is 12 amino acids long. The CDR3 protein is CASSWGQDRVIF. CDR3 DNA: TGTGCCAGCAGCTGGGGTCAGGACCGCGTAATTTTT.

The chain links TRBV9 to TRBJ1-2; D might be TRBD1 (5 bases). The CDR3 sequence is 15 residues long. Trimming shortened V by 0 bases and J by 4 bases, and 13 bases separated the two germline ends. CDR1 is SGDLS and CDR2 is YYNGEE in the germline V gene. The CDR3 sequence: CASSVVGGTGYGYTF. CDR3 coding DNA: TGTGCCAGCAGCGTAGTGGGGGGGACGGGCTATGGCTACACCTTC.

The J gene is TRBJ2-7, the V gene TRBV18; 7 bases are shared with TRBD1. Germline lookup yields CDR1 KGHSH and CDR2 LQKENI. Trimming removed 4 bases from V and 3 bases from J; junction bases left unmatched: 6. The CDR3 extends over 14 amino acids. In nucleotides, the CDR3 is TGTGCCAGCTCACTTCGACAGGGTAGCTACGAGCAGTACTTC. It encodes CASSLRQGSYEQYF. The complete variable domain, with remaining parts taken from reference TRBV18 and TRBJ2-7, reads NAGVMQNPRHLVRRRGQEARLRCSPMKGHSHVYWYRQLPEEGLKFMVYLQKENIIDESGMPKERFSAEFPKEGPSILRIQQVVRGDSAAYFCASSLRQGSYEQYFGPGTRLTVT.